The clone carrying this T cell receptor (beta chain) appeared a few times. Its target is unknown. It was RNA transcripts that yielded the amplified TCR beta CDR3 regions. First-round RT-PCR targeting the TCR CDR3 was performed with the HTBI primer set. Each CDR3 protein gets one entry after TCRdb re-called the multiplex PCR reads with MiXCR. There are around 690,000 distinct CDR3 sequences in the sample; around 20% occur only once, and approximately 30% lies in the top ten. These data come from a study of T cells in Graves' hyperthyroidism and ophthalmopathy. The study, taken as a whole, reports: Model output signaled ophthalmopathy a median 6.5 months ahead of onset. Most thyroid clonotypes expanded above 0.001 were also detected in blood.

Out of over 9 ml of fresh peripheral blood came the PBMCs. V dropped 4 bases and J dropped 0 bases, with 4 bases sitting between them. CDR1 SQVTM and CDR2 ANQGSEA come from the germline V gene. The CDR3 spans 12 residues. The receptor's source is a man aged 25 to 40 with Graves' ophthalmopathy. The genes are TRBV29-1 and TRBJ1-3, with D unclear. Sequences were obtained from blood. In nucleotides, the CDR3 is TGCAGCGTTGGGGACTCTGGAAACACCATATATTTT. It translates to CSVGDSGNTIYF. The full variable domain, its missing parts supplied by reference TRBV29-1 and TRBJ1-3, is SAVISQKPSRDICQRGTSLTIQCQVDSQVTMMFWYRQQPGQSLTLIATANQGSEATYESGFVIDKFPISRPNLTFSTLTVSNMSPEDSSIYLCSVGDSGNTIYFGEGSWLTVV.